The rows below give T cell receptor beta chains drawn from one sample of a study of response to subunit inactivated influenza vaccine. TCRdb passed the RT-PCR reads through MiXCR, listing each CDR3 protein once. The sample has about 310,000 distinct CDR3 sequences, 21% seen once; the top ten hold roughly 10%. Sequences were derived from PBMCs from blood, sampled roughly 20 months after vaccination. The receptors were gathered from a man between 50 and 70 years old who received an inactivated influenza vaccine. Each CDR3 is given with its conserved first and last residue. Fields, in order: J gene, V gene, clone size, D gene, CDR3 protein, CDR3 DNA. The D gene is left open where the match is weak. Size is stated for part of the rows, as once, few or many counts, or as a class when the clone is expanded.

J: TRBJ2-5
V: TRBV28
size: .
D: TRBD1
CDR3: CASSQTGVGETQYF
DNA: TGTGCCAGCAGCCAGACAGGGGTTGGGGAGACCCAGTACTTC

J: TRBJ2-2
V: TRBV10-3
size: .
D: .
CDR3: CAITRTNTGELFF
DNA: TGTGCCATAACTAGAACGAACACCGGGGAGCTGTTTTTT

J: TRBJ2-1
V: TRBV6-5
size: few
D: .
CDR3: CASSYSQSSYNEQFF
DNA: TGTGCCAGCAGTTACTCGCAGAGCTCCTACAATGAGCAGTTCTTC

J: TRBJ2-7
V: TRBV6-1
size: few
D: .
CDR3: CASSRPGHSSYEQYF
DNA: TGTGCCAGCAGTCGCCCGGGACACAGCTCCTACGAGCAGTACTTC

J: TRBJ2-3
V: TRBV9
size: .
D: TRBD2
CDR3: CASSPPAGEPDTQYF
DNA: TGTGCCAGCAGCCCCCCGGCGGGAGAGCCAGATACGCAGTATTTT

J: TRBJ2-1
V: TRBV5-6
size: .
D: .
CDR3: CASSFQGWDNEQFF
DNA: TGTGCCAGCAGCTTCCAGGGTTGGGACAATGAGCAGTTCTTC

J: TRBJ2-5
V: TRBV12-3/TRBV12-4
size: few
D: TRBD1
CDR3: CASSLGGGGETQYF
DNA: TGTGCCAGCAGTTTAGGAGGGGGCGGAGAGACCCAGTACTTC

J: TRBJ1-6
V: TRBV6-5
size: few
D: .
CDR3: CASSYTYNSPLHF
DNA: TGTGCCAGCAGTTACACCTATAATTCACCCCTCCACTTT

J: TRBJ1-2
V: TRBV29-1
size: .
D: TRBD1
CDR3: CSVDGRDSTNYGYTF
DNA: TGCAGCGTTGACGGCAGGGACAGTACTAACTATGGCTACACCTTC

J: TRBJ2-1
V: TRBV20-1
size: once
D: TRBD1
CDR3: CSADDRGDEQFF
DNA: TGCAGTGCTGACGACAGGGGCGATGAGCAGTTCTTC

J: TRBJ2-7
V: TRBV27
size: .
D: .
CDR3: CASSLGTPGFYEQYF
DNA: TGTGCCAGCAGTTTGGGGACACCTGGATTCTACGAGCAGTACTTC

J: TRBJ2-3
V: TRBV6-1
size: .
D: .
CDR3: CASSSGYSSTDTQYF
DNA: TGTGCCAGCAGCTCCGGATATTCGAGCACAGATACGCAGTATTTT

J: TRBJ2-7
V: TRBV7-2
size: once
D: .
CDR3: CASSLALGNYEQYF
DNA: TGTGCCAGCAGCTTAGCGTTGGGGAACTACGAGCAGTACTTC

J: TRBJ1-5
V: TRBV12-3/TRBV12-4
size: few
D: .
CDR3: CASRHDISNQPQHF
DNA: TGTGCCAGCCGGCATGATATTAGCAATCAGCCCCAGCATTTT